This passage covers 16 T cell receptor beta chains from one sample sequenced in a study of identical twins. TCRdb called the 5' RACE reads again in MiXCR, with one record for every CDR3 protein. The table includes roughly 720,000 distinct CDR3 sequences, about 20% detected once. These data also formed part of another study, on T cells expressing NK-cell markers.

Sequencing used PBMCs. These receptors all come from a woman aged 18-30 years in good health.

The chain carries TRBV20-1 and TRBJ2-7, with a tentative D call TRBD2 (5 bases). The CDR3 covers 13 residues. Germline-derived CDR1 and CDR2 are DFQATT and SNEGSKA (reference sequence). V was pared by 3 bases and J by 1 base, with 10 bases between. The CDR3 coding sequence is TGCAGTGCTAGCGGGGTTCGTTCCTACGAGCAGTACTTC. It yields the protein CSASGVRSYEQYF.

The genes are TRBV6-1 and TRBJ2-7; TRBD2 matches 15 bases. The CDR3 sequence is 14 residues long. Germline-derived CDR1 and CDR2 are MNHNS and SASEGT. The J segment lost 4 bases and the V segment lost 7 bases, leaving 2 bases of the junction unmatched. The CDR3 here is CASTGTSGGYEQYF. CDR3 nucleotides: TGTGCCAGCACCGGGACTAGCGGGGGGTACGAGCAGTACTTC.

This chain links TRBV7-9 with TRBJ1-2, with D unresolved. This CDR3 is built from 13 residues. Trimming left V 1 base short and J 7 bases short, with 10 bases between. Looked up from germline, CDR1 is SEHNR and CDR2 is FQNEAQ (reference sequence). The DNA of the CDR3 is TGTGCCAGCAGCTTAGTCAACTTGGCTGGCTACACCTTC. It codes for CASSLVNLAGYTF.

The chain joins TRBV20-1 to TRBJ1-2, with TRBD1 matching over 7 bases. The junction had 8 bases not matched to a gene; V was cut back by 4 bases and J by 6 bases. Looked up from germline, CDR1 is DFQATT and CDR2 is SNEGSKA (reference sequence). The CDR3 has 13 amino acids. The CDR3 DNA is TGCAGTGCTATCCTCGGGACAGAGGATGGCTACACCTTC. This codes for CSAILGTEDGYTF.

CDR3 amino acids: CSAENYGYTF. CDR3 nucleotides: TGCAGTGCGGAAAACTATGGCTACACCTTC. The chain couples TRBV20-1 to TRBJ1-2; unclear D gene. V lost 6 bases and J lost 2, with 4 bases in between. The V gene's germline CDR1 is DFQATT and CDR2 SNEGSKA (reference sequence). This CDR3 spans 10 amino acids.

V usage is TRBV15 and J usage is TRBJ2-5; D not resolved. Germline V CDR1 and CDR2: LNHNV, YYDKDF (reference sequence). This CDR3 is 11 amino acids long. Trimming removed 4 bases from V and 5 bases from J, with 5 bases in between. The CDR3 protein is CATSNLETQYF. In nucleotides, the CDR3 is TGTGCCACCAGCAATTTGGAGACCCAGTACTTC.

This clonotype turned up a few times. The chain links TRBV20-1 to TRBJ2-1, with D possibly being TRBD2 (7 bases). CDR1 and CDR2 from the germline V gene are DFQATT and SNEGSKA (reference sequence). There are 15 residues in the CDR3. V lost 4 bases and J 4 bases, leaving 17 bases between the germline ends. CDR3 in DNA: TGCAGTGCTACCCGTCCTAGGGGGGGATACAATGAGCAGTTCTTC. Its translation: CSATRPRGGYNEQFF.

J is TRBJ1-1 and V is TRBV7-2, with a tentative D call TRBD1 (6 bases). The CDR3 runs to 17 residues. CDR1 is SGHTA and CDR2 is FQGNSA in the germline V gene. V lost 5 bases and J lost 1, with 20 bases in between. CDR3 amino acids: CASSNRGVTGGNTEAFF. DNA of the CDR3: TGTGCCAGCAGCAATAGGGGGGTAACTGGGGGGAACACTGAAGCTTTCTTT.

The chain is built from TRBV20-1 and TRBJ2-1; maybe TRBD2 (6 bases). Looked up from germline, CDR1 is DFQATT and CDR2 is SNEGSKA (reference sequence). The V end was cut by 0 bases, the J end by 3 bases, with 15 bases between. The CDR3 runs 16 residues. Here the CDR3 reads CSARDQRVFGYNEQFF. In DNA, the CDR3 is TGCAGTGCTAGAGATCAGCGGGTCTTTGGCTACAATGAGCAGTTCTTC.

This clonotype was picked up a small number of times. This rearrangement joins TRBV4-3 to TRBJ1-1; D is unresolved. V lost 0 bases and J 6 bases, leaving 11 bases between the germline ends. This CDR3 is 14 amino acids long. Germline V CDR1 and CDR2: LGHNA, YSLEER. The DNA of the CDR3 is TGCGCCAGCAGCCAAGATAGGTTCAGCGCTGAAGCTTTCTTT. It translates to CASSQDRFSAEAFF.

This clonotype was counted once. V usage is TRBV11-2 and J usage is TRBJ2-1; D is ambiguous. CDR1 SGHAT and CDR2 FQNNGV come from the germline V gene. The CDR3 length is 18 residues. V lost 5 bases, J lost 3 bases, and 23 bases lay in between. The CDR3, as DNA: TGTGCCAGCAGCCTCCGGCCGGTCACGGGCTCCATCTACAATGAGCAGTTCTTC. Amino acids: CASSLRPVTGSIYNEQFF.

The sample holds many counts of this clonotype. The chain carries TRBV30 and TRBJ2-1; D is perhaps TRBD2 (6 bases). CDR3 length equals 15 residues. The V gene's germline CDR1 is GTSNPN and CDR2 SVGIG (reference sequence). The ends were cut back, 2 bases at V and 3 bases at J, with 14 bases in the middle. The CDR3 protein is CAWSPLGGDYNEQFF. The CDR3 DNA reads TGTGCCTGGAGTCCCCTGGGGGGAGACTACAATGAGCAGTTCTTC.

The rearrangement uses TRBV15 and TRBJ2-3; perhaps D is TRBD1 or TRBD2 (5 bases each). This CDR3 has 18 amino acids. Germline V gene sequence: CDR1 LNHNV, CDR2 YYDKDF (reference sequence). V lost 5 bases and J 2 bases, leaving 23 bases between the germline ends. CDR3 region: CATSPGTGLTGLTDTQYF. DNA of the CDR3: TGTGCCACCAGCCCGGGAACAGGTCTGACGGGGCTCACAGATACGCAGTATTTT.

The table lists this clonotype with many counts. This sequence joins TRBV12-3 or TRBV12-4 and TRBJ1-3; D is ambiguous. The CDR3 is 16 amino acids. The germline V and J ends were trimmed by 6 bases and 6 bases, with 21 bases remaining between them. CDR3 loop: CASSRGRLARENTIYF. The CDR3 DNA sequence: TGTGCCAGCAGCCGCGGAAGACTGGCTCGAGAAAACACCATATATTTT.

This chain links TRBV29-1 with TRBJ1-1; 8 positions match TRBD1. Germline CDR1 SQVTM, CDR2 ANQGSEA. V was clipped by 0 bases and J by 5 bases; unmatched bases: 5. This CDR3 has 14 residues. Written as DNA, the CDR3 is TGCAGCGTTGAAGAAGGACAGGGAGGTACTGAAGCTTTCTTT. Its protein product is CSVEEGQGGTEAFF.

This chain joins TRBV11-2 and TRBJ2-3; 11 bases map to TRBD1. The CDR3 has 16 residues. V lost 5 bases and J lost 10; bases outside the gene matches: 14. CDR1 SGHAT and CDR2 FQNNGV come from the germline V gene. CDR3 in amino acids: CASSPKPGQGVIAQYF. The CDR3 DNA is TGTGCCAGCAGCCCCAAACCGGGACAGGGGGTAATTGCGCAGTATTTT.